The source of this TCR beta chain is a study of blood T cells in healthy people across ages. Whole-study findings and limits: Unknown donor CMV status possibly confounded expanded clonotype changes.

As to this clonotype: Antigen: not known.

The germline gives CDR1 MNHNS, CDR2 SASEGT. Deletions cut 2 bases from V and 9 bases from J, with 20 bases between. The CDR3 spans 15 residues. Together with a sample-barcoded 5' primer, a J-beta primer mix was included in a second PCR lasting roughly 6 to 12 cycles. A template-switch adaptor that had 12 random nucleotides put a tag on each cDNA molecule. A minimum of 3 million CDR3-containing paired-end reads was obtained for each sample. TCRdb itself ran the 5' RACE reads through MiXCR, one entry per CDR3 protein. The sample has about 1.1 million distinct CDR3 sequences; roughly two fifths are singletons.

The V gene is TRBV6-1, the J gene TRBJ2-7; D uncertain. Sequenced sample: blood. This sequence was found in a man aged 18 to 30 in good health. In nucleotides, the CDR3 is TGTGCCAGCAGTGAATCCCCCGGAAAGTTCGGCGGGCAGTACTTC. Translated: CASSESPGKFGGQYF.